The clone carrying this T cell receptor beta chain was counted a few times. The antigen remains undetermined. The study sampled blood at baseline, cycle 4 day 1, and cycle 7 day 1. Germline assignment: CDR1 MNHEY and CDR2 SVGAGI. Losses at the gene ends were 4 bases for V and 6 bases for J; bases not matched to a gene: 8. The CDR3 consists of 15 residues. This sample was taken from a study of OX40 agonist ivuxolimab in advanced cancers. The study, taken as a whole, reports: CD8+ T cells averaged more expanded clones than CD4+. Clonal expansion by week 6 occurred in CD4+ and CD8+ blood T cells (at 0.1 to 3.0 mg/kg).

Repertoires were generated with immunoSEQ multiplex PCR, while TCRdb's copy carries only in-frame clones and drops some. The sample lists around 25,000 clones; roughly 85% were seen once. The input for sequencing was CD4+ or CD8+ T cells sorted from blood, taken in a trial of the OX40 agonist ivuxolimab. The TCR originated in an adult with an advanced solid tumor such as melanoma, head and neck, liver or kidney cancer. V gene TRBV6-5 combines with J gene TRBJ2-1; TRBD2 matches at 8 bases. The CDR3 loop reads CASSSGGGLFNEQFF. In nucleotides, the CDR3 is TGTGCCAGCAGTTCGGGCGGGGGGCTCTTCAATGAGCAGTTCTTC.